This T cell receptor (beta chain) derives from a study of T-cell memory formation after mild COVID-19. Study-wide context: For the most part, TCR clusters were specific to one donor.

At least ten counts were recorded for this clonotype. TCRdb re-called the 5' RACE reads through MiXCR, storing one row per CDR3 protein. The table includes more than 25,000 distinct CDR3 sequences, around 15% detected once. This CDR3 has 15 amino acids. The germline V gene encodes CDR1 MNHEY and CDR2 SMNVEV (reference sequence). J was trimmed by 10 bases and V by 9 bases; bases with no gene match: 15. The sample taken for sequencing was PBMCs or a T cell subset sorted from them (not recorded which). This receptor was identified in an adult who had mild COVID-19 (a few samples of this study predate the infection). Cell type and time point are not known. The chain employs TRBV27 and TRBJ1-1; TRBD1 matches at 12 bases. CDR3 sequence: CARFRDRGRKLIAFF. The CDR3 nucleotides are TGTGCCAGATTCCGGGACAGGGGGCGAAAGTTAATAGCTTTCTTT.